The 8 T cell receptor beta chains in this list originate from one sample, sequenced in a study of T-cell memory formation after mild COVID-19. TCRdb re-derived calls from the 5' RACE reads in MiXCR, one entry per CDR3 protein. In the table there are about 610,000 distinct CDR3 sequences, 15% to 20% of which are singletons. Source material: PBMCs or a T cell subset sorted from them (not recorded which). These TCRs come from an adult woman who had mild COVID-19 (a few samples of this study predate the infection). Cell type and time point are not known.

This clonotype was seen only a few times. The CDR3 end shows no conserved phenylalanine or tryptophan, and so a read error is likely. No DNA is shown, since the ends of the CDR3 on it are uncertain; the CDR3 is the one TCRdb lists. Here the CDR3 reads CASSQDRGMLSV. The rearrangement uses TRBV3-1 and TRBJ1-1. The CDR3 has 12 amino acids, counting both end residues. Looked up from germline, CDR1 is LGHDT and CDR2 is YNNKEL (reference sequence).

The genes are TRBV7-3 and TRBJ2-2; TRBD1 agrees at 11 bases. The CDR3 totals 15 residues. With 5 bases clipped from V and 4 bases from J, the junction kept 3 bases outside the gene matches. Germline CDR1 SGHTA, CDR2 FQGTGA. The CDR3 region is CASSGDRGFTGELFF. In DNA form, the CDR3 reads TGTGCCAGCAGCGGGGACAGGGGGTTCACCGGGGAGCTGTTTTTT.

The rearrangement uses TRBV20-1 and TRBJ1-5, with 7 bases identical to TRBD1. There are 13 residues in the CDR3. The V segment lost 4 bases and the J segment 5 bases; nucleotides outside the gene matches: 5. In germline, CDR1 is DFQATT, CDR2 SNEGSKA (reference sequence). CDR3 DNA sequence: TGCAGTGCTAACAGGGACAGAGATCAGCCCCAGCATTTT. It is translated as CSANRDRDQPQHF.

This clonotype came up once. The J gene is TRBJ1-2, the V gene TRBV27; D possibly corresponds to TRBD1 (6 bases). This CDR3 is built from 15 residues. CDR1 and CDR2 (germline): MNHEY, SMNVEV (reference sequence). Trimming pared 5 bases from V and 5 bases from J, leaving 18 bases between. In DNA, the CDR3 is TGTGCCAGCAGTCCGATTTTGGAAGGGGGGTATGGCTACACCTTC. As protein: CASSPILEGGYGYTF.

This clonotype was detected many times. This sequence joins TRBV12-3 or TRBV12-4 and TRBJ2-1; 7 nucleotides match TRBD2. The junction had 11 bases not matched to a gene; V was cut back by 3 bases and J by 6 bases. The CDR3 spans 16 residues. As DNA, the CDR3 is TGTGCCAGCAGTTTGAGCGGGATGGGGGAAATCAATGAGCAGTTCTTC. Translation: CASSLSGMGEINEQFF.

This clonotype was observed a few times. This chain links TRBV29-1 with TRBJ2-7; D is unresolved. Germline V gives CDR1 SQVTM, CDR2 ANQGSEA. The CDR3 totals 13 residues. V lost 5 bases and J 0 bases, leaving 11 bases between the germline ends. The CDR3 DNA is TGCAGCGTTCAGGCCGAGACCTCCTACGAGCAGTACTTC. It is translated as CSVQAETSYEQYF.

The chain joins TRBV12-3 or TRBV12-4 to TRBJ1-1, with D unclear. The CDR3 contains 13 residues. Trimming cost V 6 bases and J 4 bases, with 12 bases left between them. The CDR3 coding sequence is TGTGCCAGCAGCTCGGGGTGGATCACTGAAGCTTTCTTT. It yields the protein CASSSGWITEAFF.

This chain links TRBV20-1 with TRBJ2-1; D unclear. V lost 0 bases and J lost 2, with 11 bases in between. CDR3 length: 15 amino acids. Germline V gene sequence: CDR1 DFQATT, CDR2 SNEGSKA (reference sequence). CDR3 amino acids: CSAREPEFTYNEQFF. The CDR3 bases are TGCAGTGCTAGAGAACCAGAGTTTACCTACAATGAGCAGTTCTTC.